This TCR beta chain derives from a study of immune cell composition in non-small cell lung cancer. DNA was extracted from unsorted cell suspensions stored frozen. The data were produced by immunoSEQ multiplex PCR, yet TCRdb's version contains in-frame clones alone and is incomplete. The sample has several thousand clones, around 62% seen once. Study findings and constraints: Around four fifths of squamous and about 30% of adenocarcinoma cases had tumour-associated clones >0.5%. Shared sequences between tumour-reactive and dominant in vivo clones were not proven. Adenocarcinomas with higher top tumour-associated clone frequency had more reactive TILs.

CDR1 is SGHNT, CDR2 YYREEE, per germline (reference sequence). Germline trimming cut 0 bases from V and 9 bases from J; bases unmatched to any gene: 6. This CDR3 region has 14 residues. As concerns this clone: Its antigen is undetermined.

Sample: lung tumor tissue. The sequence was obtained from a human donor with non-small cell lung cancer. V gene TRBV5-4 combines with J gene TRBJ2-1; 7 positions match TRBD2. CDR3 amino acids: CASSLGASGGEQFF. The CDR3 nucleotides are TGTGCCAGCAGCTTGGGGGCTAGCGGCGGTGAGCAGTTCTTC.